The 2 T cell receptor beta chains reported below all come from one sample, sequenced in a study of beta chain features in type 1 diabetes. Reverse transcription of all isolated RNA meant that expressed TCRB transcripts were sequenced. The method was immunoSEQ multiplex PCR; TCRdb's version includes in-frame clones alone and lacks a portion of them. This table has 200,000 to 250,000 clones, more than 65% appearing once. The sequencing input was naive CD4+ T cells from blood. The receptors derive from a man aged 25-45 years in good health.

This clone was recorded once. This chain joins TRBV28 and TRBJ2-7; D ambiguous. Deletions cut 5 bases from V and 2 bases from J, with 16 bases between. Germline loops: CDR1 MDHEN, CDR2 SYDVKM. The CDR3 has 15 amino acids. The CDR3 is CASSTVGRTTYEQYF. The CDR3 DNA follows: TGTGCCAGCAGTACTGTCGGACGGACGACCTACGAGCAGTACTTC.

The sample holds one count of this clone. The CDR3 DNA sequence: TGTGCCAGCAGCCCGGACAGGGGGCGCTACGAGCAGTACTTC. Its protein product is CASSPDRGRYEQYF. The rearrangement links TRBV7-9 to TRBJ2-7; TRBD1 agrees at 11 bases. The CDR3 is 14 amino acids. J gave up 3 bases and V 5 bases, and 3 bases lay outside the gene matches. Germline V lookup: CDR1 SEHNR, CDR2 FQNEAQ (reference sequence).